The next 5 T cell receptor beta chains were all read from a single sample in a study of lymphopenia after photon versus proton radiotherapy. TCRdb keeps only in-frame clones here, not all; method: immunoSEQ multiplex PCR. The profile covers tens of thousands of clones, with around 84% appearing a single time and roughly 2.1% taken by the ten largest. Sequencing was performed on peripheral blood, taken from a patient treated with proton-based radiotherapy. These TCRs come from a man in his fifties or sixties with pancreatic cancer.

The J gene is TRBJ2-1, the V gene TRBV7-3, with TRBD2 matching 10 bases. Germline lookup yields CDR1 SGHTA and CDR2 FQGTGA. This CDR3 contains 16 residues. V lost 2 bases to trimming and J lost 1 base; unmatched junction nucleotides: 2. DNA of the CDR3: TGTGCCAGCAGCTTATATAGCGGGAGGTCCTACAATGAGCAGTTCTTC. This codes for CASSLYSGRSYNEQFF.

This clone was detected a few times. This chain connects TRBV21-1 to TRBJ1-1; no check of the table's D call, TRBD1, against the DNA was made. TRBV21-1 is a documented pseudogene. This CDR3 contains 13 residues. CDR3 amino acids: CASSKRGQAEAFF. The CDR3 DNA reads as TGTGCCAGCAGCAAACGGGGACAGGCTGAAGCTTTCTTT.

The CDR3 loop reads CASSEYRAGAYNEQFF. The DNA of the CDR3 is TGTGCCAGCAGTGAATATAGAGCGGGAGCTTACAATGAGCAGTTCTTC. This sequence joins TRBV2 and TRBJ2-1; 8 bases are a match to TRBD2. The V and J ends lost 2 bases and 4 bases, in that order; junction bases with no gene match: 7. CDR3 length: 16 amino acids. Germline V gene sequence: CDR1 SNHLY, CDR2 FYNNEI.

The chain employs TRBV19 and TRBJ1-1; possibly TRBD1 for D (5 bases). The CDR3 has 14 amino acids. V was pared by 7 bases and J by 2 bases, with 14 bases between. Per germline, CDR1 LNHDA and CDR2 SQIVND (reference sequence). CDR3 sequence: CASTPGRGNTEAFF. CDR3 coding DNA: TGTGCCAGTACCCCCGGTAGGGGAAACACTGAAGCTTTCTTT.

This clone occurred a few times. Here the CDR3 DNA reads TGCAGCGTTGAGGGCAGGGGGAGTGGTGGCTACACCTTC. Translation gives CSVEGRGSGGYTF. The V and J genes are TRBV29-1 and TRBJ1-2; 7 bases agree with TRBD1. From germline, CDR1 is SQVTM and CDR2 ANQGSEA. The CDR3 runs 13 residues. The J segment lost 7 bases and the V segment lost 3 bases, leaving 8 bases of the junction unmatched.